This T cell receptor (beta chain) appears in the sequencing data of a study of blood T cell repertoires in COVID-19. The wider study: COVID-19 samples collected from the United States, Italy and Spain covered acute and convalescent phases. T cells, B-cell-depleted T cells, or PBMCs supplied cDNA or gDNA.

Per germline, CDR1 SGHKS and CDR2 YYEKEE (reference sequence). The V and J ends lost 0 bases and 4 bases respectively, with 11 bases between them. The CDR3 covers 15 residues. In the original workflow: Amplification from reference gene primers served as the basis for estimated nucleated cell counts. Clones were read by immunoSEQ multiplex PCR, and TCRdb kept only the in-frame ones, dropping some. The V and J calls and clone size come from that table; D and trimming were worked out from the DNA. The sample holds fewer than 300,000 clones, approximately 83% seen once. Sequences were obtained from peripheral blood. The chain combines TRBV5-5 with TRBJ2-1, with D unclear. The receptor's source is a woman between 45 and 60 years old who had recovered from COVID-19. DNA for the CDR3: TGTGCCAGCAGCTTGGATCAAAGTCGGTACAATGAGCAGTTCTTC. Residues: CASSLDQSRYNEQFF.